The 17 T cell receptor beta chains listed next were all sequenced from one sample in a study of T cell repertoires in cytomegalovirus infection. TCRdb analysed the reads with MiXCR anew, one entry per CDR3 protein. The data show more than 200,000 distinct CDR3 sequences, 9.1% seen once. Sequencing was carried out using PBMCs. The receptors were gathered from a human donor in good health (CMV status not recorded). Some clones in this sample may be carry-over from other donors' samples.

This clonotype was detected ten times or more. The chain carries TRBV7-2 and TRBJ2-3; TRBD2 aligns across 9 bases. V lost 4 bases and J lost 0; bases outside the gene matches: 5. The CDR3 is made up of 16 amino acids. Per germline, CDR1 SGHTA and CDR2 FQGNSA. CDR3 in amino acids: CASSSRTSASTDTQYF. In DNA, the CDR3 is TGTGCCAGCAGCTCACGGACTAGCGCGAGCACAGATACGCAGTATTTT.

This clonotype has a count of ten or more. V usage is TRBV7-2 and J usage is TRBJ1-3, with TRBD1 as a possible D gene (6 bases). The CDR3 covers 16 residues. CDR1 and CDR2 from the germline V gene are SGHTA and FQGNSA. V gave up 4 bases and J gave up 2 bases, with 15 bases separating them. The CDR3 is CASSSGRQGTGNTIYF. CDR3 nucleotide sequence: TGTGCCAGCAGCTCGGGGCGGCAGGGGACTGGAAACACCATATATTTT.

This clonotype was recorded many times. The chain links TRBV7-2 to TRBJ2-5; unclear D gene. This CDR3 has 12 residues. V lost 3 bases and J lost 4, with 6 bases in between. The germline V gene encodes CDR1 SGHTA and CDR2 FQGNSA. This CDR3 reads CASSLDLETQYF. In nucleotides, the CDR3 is TGTGCCAGCAGCTTGGACCTAGAGACCCAGTACTTC. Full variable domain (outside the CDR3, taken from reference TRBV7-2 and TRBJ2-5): GAGVSQSPSNKVTEKGKDVELRCDPISGHTALYWYRQSLGQGLEFLIYFQGNSAPDKSGLPSDRFSAERTGGSVSTLTIQRTQQEDSAVYLCASSLDLETQYFGPGTRLLVL.

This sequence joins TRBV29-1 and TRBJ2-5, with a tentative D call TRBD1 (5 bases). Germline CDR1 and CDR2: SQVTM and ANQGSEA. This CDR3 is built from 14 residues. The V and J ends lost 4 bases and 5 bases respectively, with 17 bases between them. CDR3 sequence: CSVAPRVDAETQYF. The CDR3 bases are TGCAGCGTTGCCCCCAGGGTAGATGCGGAGACCCAGTACTTC. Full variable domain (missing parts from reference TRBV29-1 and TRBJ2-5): SAVISQKPSRDICQRGTSLTIQCQVDSQVTMMFWYRQQPGQSLTLIATANQGSEATYESGFVIDKFPISRPNLTFSTLTVSNMSPEDSSIYLCSVAPRVDAETQYFGPGTRLLVL.

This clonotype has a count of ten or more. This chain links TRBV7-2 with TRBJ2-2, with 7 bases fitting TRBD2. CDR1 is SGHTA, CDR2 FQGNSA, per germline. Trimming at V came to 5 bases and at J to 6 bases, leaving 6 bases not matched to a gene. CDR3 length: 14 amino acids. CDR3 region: CASSRGGFSGELFF. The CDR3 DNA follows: TGTGCCAGCAGCCGCGGGGGATTCTCCGGGGAGCTGTTTTTT.

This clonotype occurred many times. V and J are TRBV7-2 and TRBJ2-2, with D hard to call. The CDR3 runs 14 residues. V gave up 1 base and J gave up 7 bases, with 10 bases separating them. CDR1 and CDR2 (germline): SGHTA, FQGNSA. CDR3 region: CASSLVAGLGELFF. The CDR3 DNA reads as TGTGCCAGCAGCTTAGTGGCAGGCCTCGGGGAGCTGTTTTTT.

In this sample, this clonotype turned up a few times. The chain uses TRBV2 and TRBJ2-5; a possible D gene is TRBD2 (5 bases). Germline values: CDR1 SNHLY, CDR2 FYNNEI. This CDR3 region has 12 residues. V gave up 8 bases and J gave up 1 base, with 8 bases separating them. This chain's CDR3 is CASEAAQETQYF. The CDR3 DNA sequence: TGTGCCAGCGAAGCGGCCCAAGAGACCCAGTACTTC.

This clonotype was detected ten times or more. The CDR3 loop is CASSFLLLRQGLDTEAFF. For the CDR3, the DNA is TGTGCCAGCAGCTTCCTCCTTCTTCGACAGGGGCTTGACACTGAAGCTTTCTTT. The chain joins TRBV7-9 to TRBJ1-1; the match to TRBD1 covers 8 bases. The junction had 15 bases not matched to a gene; V was cut back by 3 bases and J by 3 bases. Germline V gene sequence: CDR1 SEHNR, CDR2 FQNEAQ (reference sequence). The CDR3 has 18 residues. Supplemented by reference TRBV7-9 and TRBJ1-1, the full variable domain reads DTGVSQNPRHKITKRGQNVTFRCDPISEHNRLYWYRQTLGQGPEFLTYFQNEAQLEKSRLLSDRFSAERPKGSFSTLEIQRTEQGDSAMYLCASSFLLLRQGLDTEAFFGQGTRLTVV.

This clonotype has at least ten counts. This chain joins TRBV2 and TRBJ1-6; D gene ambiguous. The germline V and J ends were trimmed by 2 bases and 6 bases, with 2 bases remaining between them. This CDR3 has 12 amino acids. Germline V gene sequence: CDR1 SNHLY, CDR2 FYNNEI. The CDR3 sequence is CASSERNSPLHF. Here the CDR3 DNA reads TGTGCCAGCAGTGAACGTAATTCACCCCTCCACTTT. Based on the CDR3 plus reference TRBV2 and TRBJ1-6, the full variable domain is EPEVTQTPSHQVTQMGQEVILRCVPISNHLYFYWYRQILGQKVEFLVSFYNNEISEKSEIFDDQFSVERPDGSNFTLKIRSTKLEDSAMYFCASSERNSPLHFGNGTRLTVT.

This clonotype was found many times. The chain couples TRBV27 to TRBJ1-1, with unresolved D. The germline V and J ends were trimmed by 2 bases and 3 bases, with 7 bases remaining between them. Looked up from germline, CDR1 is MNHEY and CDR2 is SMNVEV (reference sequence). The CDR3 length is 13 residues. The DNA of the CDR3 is TGTGCCAGCAGTTTACGGGTGTACACTGAAGCTTTCTTT. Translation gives CASSLRVYTEAFF.

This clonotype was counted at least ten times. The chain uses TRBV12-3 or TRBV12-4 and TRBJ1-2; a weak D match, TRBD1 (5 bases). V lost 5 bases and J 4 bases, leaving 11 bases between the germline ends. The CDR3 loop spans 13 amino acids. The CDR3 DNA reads TGTGCCAGCAGTCTCCCGGGGACCTATGGCTACACCTTC. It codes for CASSLPGTYGYTF.

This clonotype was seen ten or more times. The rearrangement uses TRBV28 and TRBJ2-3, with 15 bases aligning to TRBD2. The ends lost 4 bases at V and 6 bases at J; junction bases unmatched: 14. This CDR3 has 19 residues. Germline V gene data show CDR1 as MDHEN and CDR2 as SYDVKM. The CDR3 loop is CASSSHGTGLAGGPDTQYF. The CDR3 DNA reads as TGTGCCAGCAGTTCCCATGGGACTGGACTAGCGGGGGGGCCGGATACGCAGTATTTT.

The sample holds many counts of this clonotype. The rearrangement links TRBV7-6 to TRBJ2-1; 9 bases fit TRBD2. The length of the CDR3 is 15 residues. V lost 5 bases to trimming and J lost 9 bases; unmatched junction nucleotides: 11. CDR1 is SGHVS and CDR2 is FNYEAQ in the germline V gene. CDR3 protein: CASSPASGGTGEQFF. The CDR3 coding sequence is TGTGCCAGCAGCCCAGCGAGCGGGGGGACCGGTGAGCAGTTCTTC.

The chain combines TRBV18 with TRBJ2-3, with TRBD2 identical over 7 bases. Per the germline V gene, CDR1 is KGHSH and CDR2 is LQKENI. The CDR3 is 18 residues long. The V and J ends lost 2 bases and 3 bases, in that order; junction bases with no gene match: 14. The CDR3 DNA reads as TGTGCCAGCTCACCAATGCGAGCGGTGGGAGGGGAGACAGATACGCAGTATTTT. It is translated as CASSPMRAVGGETDTQYF.

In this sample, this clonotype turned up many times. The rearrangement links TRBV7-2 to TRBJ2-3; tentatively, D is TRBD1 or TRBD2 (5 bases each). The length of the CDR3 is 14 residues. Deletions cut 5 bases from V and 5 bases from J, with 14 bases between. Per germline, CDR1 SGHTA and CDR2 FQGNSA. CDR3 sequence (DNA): TGTGCCAGCAGCGGGGGTAGAGGTATAGATACGCAGTATTTT. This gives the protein CASSGGRGIDTQYF.

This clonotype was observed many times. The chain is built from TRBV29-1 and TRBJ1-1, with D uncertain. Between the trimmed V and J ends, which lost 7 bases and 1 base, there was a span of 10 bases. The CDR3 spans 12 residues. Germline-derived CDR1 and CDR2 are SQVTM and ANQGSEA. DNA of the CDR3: TGCAGCGCCGCGCCAACGAACACTGAAGCTTTCTTT. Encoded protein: CSAAPTNTEAFF.

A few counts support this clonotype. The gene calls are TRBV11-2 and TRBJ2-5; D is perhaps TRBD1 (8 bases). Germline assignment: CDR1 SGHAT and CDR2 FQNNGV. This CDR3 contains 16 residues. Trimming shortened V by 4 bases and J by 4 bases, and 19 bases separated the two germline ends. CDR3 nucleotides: TGTGCCAGCAGCTCCAGGACAGGGAGGGTTGGAGAGACCCAGTACTTC. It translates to CASSSRTGRVGETQYF.